These T cell receptor beta chains were read from a single sample in a study of blood T cell repertoires in COVID-19. TCRdb keeps only in-frame clones here, not all; method: immunoSEQ multiplex PCR. The sample records 200,000 to 300,000 clones, about 87% being singletons. The sample was PBMCs or T cells enriched from blood (not recorded which). The receptors were sampled from a woman in her thirties or forties with acute COVID-19. Both conserved end residues are part of each CDR3. D genes are given only for firm matches. The size of a clone is reported for some rows only, either as once, few or many, or as a class for expanded clones.

CDR3nt	CDR3aa	d_gene	v_gene	j_gene	abundance
TGTGCCAGCAGCCTAAGCGGGGGCGACACCGGGGAGCTGTTTTTT	CASSLSGGDTGELFF	TRBD2	TRBV7-2	TRBJ2-2	-
TGTGCCAGCAGACCACAGGGAATGAACACTGAAGCTTTCTTT	CASRPQGMNTEAFF	-	TRBV5-4	TRBJ1-1	-
TGTGCCAGCAGTCCCCACACAGATACGCAGTATTTT	CASSPHTDTQYF	-	TRBV12-3/TRBV12-4	TRBJ2-3	-
TGCGCCAGCAGCTTGTATGGGCTCAGTAGCAATCAGCCCCAGCATTTT	CASSLYGLSSNQPQHF	-	TRBV5-1	TRBJ1-5	-
-	CASSEVGLGANTF	-	TRBV6-1	TRBJ1-2	few
TGTGCCACCAGTGATCCCGTTAGCACAGATACGCAGTATTTT	CATSDPVSTDTQYF	-	TRBV24-1	TRBJ2-3	-
TGTGCCAGCAGCTTGGCCGGGGGTTATGGGGAAAAACTGTTTTTT	CASSLAGGYGEKLFF	-	TRBV5-6	TRBJ1-4	-
TGTGCCATCAGCCAAGAGAGCCGATCAGATACGCAGTATTTT	CAISQESRSDTQYF	-	TRBV10-3	TRBJ2-3	once
TGTGCCAGCTCACCACCACAGGGGGGATACCGTACTGAAGCTTTCTTT	CASSPPQGGYRTEAFF	TRBD1	TRBV18	TRBJ1-1	-
TGTGCCATCAGGCCGGTGGAGGACTATGGCTACACCTTC	CAIRPVEDYGYTF	-	TRBV10-3	TRBJ1-2	-
TGTGCCAGTAGTGCTGGACAGATAGAGACCCAGTACTTC	CASSAGQIETQYF	-	TRBV19	TRBJ2-5	-
TGTGCCAGCAGCTTCCCGGGGAACTATGGCTACACCTTC	CASSFPGNYGYTF	-	TRBV5-6	TRBJ1-2	once
TGTGCCAGCAGCTCATTAGACAGGGGATCCTACAATGAGCAGTTCTTC	CASSSLDRGSYNEQFF	TRBD1	TRBV11-3	TRBJ2-1	-
TGTGCCAGCAGTTCACATTACGAGCAGTACTTC	CASSSHYEQYF	-	TRBV28	TRBJ2-7	few
TGTGCCAGCAGGCCTTACTCCCCAGGGAGGCCTGAAGCTTTCTTT	CASRPYSPGRPEAFF	-	TRBV7-6	TRBJ1-1	-
TGTGCCAGCAGCTTGGATGCGGGAGTGTACGCCGGGGAGCTGTTTTTT	CASSLDAGVYAGELFF	TRBD2	TRBV5-4	TRBJ2-2	few
TGTGCCAGCAGCTTAGCGGTCCCTACTAGGATTGTGACAGATACGCAGTATTTT	CASSLAVPTRIVTDTQYF	-	TRBV7-8	TRBJ2-3	-
TGCAGTGCTAGTAACGCACAGGGGGCTAATGAAAAACTGTTTTTT	CSASNAQGANEKLFF	TRBD1	TRBV20-1	TRBJ1-4	few
TGTGCCAGCAGTTATCTATCGGAACAGGGATCTAACTATGGCTACACCTTC	CASSYLSEQGSNYGYTF	-	TRBV27	TRBJ1-2	-
TGTGCCAGCAGTCGAAAAGACAGCCGGAACACTGAAGCTTTCTTT	CASSRKDSRNTEAFF	-	TRBV6-5	TRBJ1-1	once
TGTGCCAGCAGCCCAACGGGTCAGGGCCTGAACACTGAAGCTTTCTTT	CASSPTGQGLNTEAFF	-	TRBV3-1/TRBV3-2	TRBJ1-1	-